Listed here are 30 T cell receptor beta chains from one sample, sequenced in a study of blood T cells in healthy people across ages. A second PCR, run for about 7 to 11 cycles, used a sample-barcoded 5' primer plus a J-beta primer mix. TCRdb re-derived calls from the 5' RACE reads in MiXCR, one entry per CDR3 protein. The sample records about 900,000 distinct CDR3 sequences, under 50% being singletons. The sample taken for sequencing was blood. These receptors came from a man aged 25 to 40 in good health.

This clonotype came up a few times. V is TRBV3-1 and J is TRBJ2-3; D ambiguous. Germline loops: CDR1 LGHDT, CDR2 YNNKEL (reference sequence). V lost 4 bases, J lost 1 base, and 9 bases lay in between. The CDR3 runs 14 residues. In DNA form, the CDR3 reads TGTGCCAGCAGCCTCACCCCGGGCACAGATACGCAGTATTTT. This sequence encodes CASSLTPGTDTQYF.

The rearrangement joins TRBV12-3 or TRBV12-4 to TRBJ2-7; 7 positions agree with TRBD1. The DNA end is more similar to TRBJ2-5, so the J call may be wrong. The CDR3 is 15 residues long. The CDR3 region is CASRPTGSSKETQYF. As DNA, the CDR3 is TGTGCCAGCAGGCCGACAGGGTCCTCAAAAGAGACCCAGTACTTC.

This clonotype was seen repeatedly, ten times or more. The J gene is TRBJ2-7, the V gene TRBV6-6; D is uncertain. The CDR3 extends over 13 amino acids. Trimming cost V 0 bases and J 3 bases, with 6 bases left between them. CDR1 and CDR2 from the germline V gene are MNHNY and SVGAGI (reference sequence). CDR3 in amino acids: CASSYSFRYEQYF. The CDR3 coding sequence is TGTGCCAGCAGTTACTCGTTCCGCTACGAGCAGTACTTC.

The V and J genes are TRBV4-3 and TRBJ1-5; D is undetermined. Germline CDR1 reads LGHNA; CDR2 reads YSLEER. Trimming shortened V by 1 base and J by 3 bases, and 10 bases separated the two germline ends. The CDR3 consists of 15 residues. The CDR3 nucleotides are TGCGCCAGCAGCCAAGTTTACGGGAACAATCAGCCCCAGCATTTT. Translation gives CASSQVYGNNQPQHF.

This clonotype appeared a few times. This chain connects TRBV7-2 to TRBJ2-1, with D possibly TRBD2 on 7 matching bases. Between the trimmed V and J ends, which lost 5 bases and 5 bases, there was a span of 13 bases. The germline V gene has CDR1 SGHTA and CDR2 FQGNSA. This CDR3 is built from 14 residues. CDR3 in amino acids: CASSPAGQNNEQFF. The CDR3 DNA reads TGTGCCAGCAGCCCAGCGGGACAAAACAATGAGCAGTTCTTC.

This clonotype has just a few counts. The genes are TRBV4-2 and TRBJ1-6; D uncertain. Looked up from germline, CDR1 is LGHNA and CDR2 is YNFKEQ. Trimming removed 2 bases from V and 7 bases from J, with 9 bases in between. There are 14 residues in the CDR3. In DNA form, the CDR3 reads TGTGCCAGCAGCCAATTAACGGAGAATTCACCCCTCCACTTT. This gives the protein CASSQLTENSPLHF.

In the case of this clonotype: A read error may produce the germline difference seen at one junction end. V gene TRBV11-2 combines with J gene TRBJ1-6; D call uncertain. Germline loops: CDR1 SGHAT, CDR2 FQNNGV. CDR3 length equals 13 residues. CDR3: CASSPGLEAPPHF. CDR3 coding DNA: TGTGCCAGCAGCCCCGGACTGGAGGCGCCCCCCCACTTT.

V is TRBV5-1 and J is TRBJ2-1; D is possibly TRBD1 or TRBD2 (6 bases each). The V end was cut by 4 bases, the J end by 0 bases, with 11 bases between. CDR3 size: 15 residues. CDR1 is SGHRS and CDR2 is YFSETQ in the germline V gene. CDR3 loop: CASSEQGLSYNEQFF. The CDR3 region has the DNA TGCGCCAGCAGCGAACAGGGACTCTCCTACAATGAGCAGTTCTTC. Full variable domain (outside the CDR3, taken from reference TRBV5-1 and TRBJ2-1): KAGVTQTPRYLIKTRGQQVTLSCSPISGHRSVSWYQQTPGQGLQFLFEYFSETQRNKGNFPGRFSGRQFSNSRSEMNVSTLELGDSALYLCASSEQGLSYNEQFFGPGTRLTVL.

V usage is TRBV4-2 and J usage is TRBJ1-1; TRBD1 is a possible D gene (6 bases). There are 12 residues in the CDR3. Germline values: CDR1 LGHNA, CDR2 YNFKEQ. Trimming took 4 bases from V and 8 from J, leaving 11 bases between them. CDR3 bases: TGTGCCAGCAGCCGGAACCAGGGGGAAGCTTTCTTT. Its translation is CASSRNQGEAFF.

This clonotype occurred once. The J gene is TRBJ2-3, the V gene TRBV20-1; 8 positions agree with TRBD2. Germline CDR1 is DFQATT and CDR2 is SNEGSKA (reference sequence). CDR3 length: 16 residues. Trimming removed 4 bases from V and 4 bases from J; junction bases left unmatched: 13. The CDR3: CSATHPGSGSSDTQYF. Here the CDR3 DNA reads TGCAGTGCTACCCACCCGGGGAGCGGGAGTTCAGATACGCAGTATTTT.

This clonotype came up a few times. This sequence joins TRBV3-1 and TRBJ2-1; a weak D match, TRBD1 (6 bases). The germline V and J ends were trimmed by 3 bases and 0 bases, with 15 bases remaining between them. This CDR3 is built from 17 residues. CDR1 is LGHDT and CDR2 is YNNKEL in the germline V gene (reference sequence). This CDR3 reads CASSQASTGSSYNEQFF. CDR3 in DNA: TGTGCCAGCAGCCAGGCCAGTACAGGGAGCTCCTACAATGAGCAGTTCTTC.

The chain carries TRBV4-1 and TRBJ2-1; TRBD2 agrees at 13 bases. This CDR3 region has 18 residues. CDR1 is MGHRA and CDR2 is YSYEKL in the germline V gene. V lost 5 bases and J lost 7; bases outside the gene matches: 14. The CDR3, as DNA: TGCGCCAGCAGCTCCAGCTTTTCGGGACTAGCGGGACTTAATGAGCAGTTCTTC. It is translated as CASSSSFSGLAGLNEQFF.

The genes are TRBV9 and TRBJ1-4; 7 bases map to TRBD1. Germline V gives CDR1 SGDLS, CDR2 YYNGEE. The length of the CDR3 is 15 residues. The V gene end was trimmed by 0 bases and the J gene end by 8 bases; junction bases not matched to a gene: 7. The CDR3 sequence: CASSVDHRGGEKLFF. In DNA, the CDR3 is TGTGCCAGCAGCGTAGATCACAGGGGTGGGGAAAAACTGTTTTTT.

The rearrangement uses TRBV29-1 and TRBJ2-7; D not certain. This CDR3 contains 15 residues. Germline loops: CDR1 SQVTM, CDR2 ANQGSEA. Deletions cut 2 bases from V and 6 bases from J, with 20 bases between. Here the CDR3 reads CSVEFGRNRGREQYF. The CDR3 DNA is TGCAGCGTTGAATTTGGCAGGAATCGCGGTCGCGAGCAGTACTTC.

The sample holds many counts of this clonotype. V usage is TRBV20-1 and J usage is TRBJ1-6; tentatively, D is TRBD1 (6 bases). The CDR3 has 16 amino acids. Germline V CDR1 and CDR2: DFQATT, SNEGSKA (reference sequence). V dropped 5 bases and J dropped 6 bases, with 20 bases sitting between them. This CDR3 reads CSAGRGTGTGNSPLHF. The CDR3 coding sequence is TGCAGTGCTGGAAGGGGAACAGGGACGGGTAATTCACCCCTCCACTTT.

The V call is TRBV28, the J call TRBJ2-3; TRBD2 agrees at 7 bases. Germline CDR1 MDHEN, CDR2 SYDVKM. Trimming removed 8 bases from V and 2 bases from J; junction bases left unmatched: 4. This CDR3 is 13 amino acids long. The CDR3 reads CASLSGDTDTQYF. The CDR3, as DNA: TGTGCCAGCCTGAGCGGGGACACAGATACGCAGTATTTT.

This chain joins TRBV6-5 and TRBJ2-7; a weak D match, TRBD2 (6 bases). The J call is uncertain, as TRBJ2-5 better fits the DNA end. The CDR3 totals 16 residues. The germline CDR1 and CDR2 sequences are MNHEY and SVGAGI. This CDR3 is CASSLSSGREQETQYF. The DNA for the CDR3 is TGTGCCAGCAGTCTCTCCTCGGGGCGGGAACAAGAGACCCAGTACTTC.

The chain combines TRBV28 with TRBJ2-3, with unresolved D. This CDR3 contains 12 residues. The V and J ends lost 10 bases and 0 bases respectively, with 8 bases between them. The germline V gene encodes CDR1 MDHEN and CDR2 SYDVKM. This CDR3 is CATLGSTDTQYF. CDR3 DNA sequence: TGTGCCACCCTGGGGAGCACAGATACGCAGTATTTT.

The chain recombines TRBV28 with TRBJ1-1; D not certain. The CDR3 is 14 residues long. Germline CDR1 reads MDHEN; CDR2 reads SYDVKM. V lost 4 bases and J 4 bases, leaving 13 bases between the germline ends. CDR3 sequence: CASSSPERVTEAFF. CDR3 bases: TGTGCCAGCAGTTCCCCCGAGAGGGTCACTGAAGCTTTCTTT.

This clonotype was recorded at least ten times. The chain joins TRBV3-1 to TRBJ2-7, with no clear D. Germline CDR1 LGHDT, CDR2 YNNKEL (reference sequence). The CDR3 is made up of 14 amino acids. V was pared by 1 base and J by 2 bases, with 9 bases between. DNA for the CDR3: TGTGCCAGCAGCCAAGGGTACGGTCCCTACGAGCAGTACTTC. Protein: CASSQGYGPYEQYF.

The sample holds many counts of this clonotype. The CDR3 region has the DNA TGCAGTGTATCAAGCGGGGGTGACTACAATGAGCAGTTCTTC. It encodes CSVSSGGDYNEQFF. The V and J genes are TRBV20-1 and TRBJ2-1; 8 bases fit TRBD2. The CDR3 runs 14 residues. Germline trimming cut 7 bases from V and 3 bases from J; bases unmatched to any gene: 8. Looked up from germline, CDR1 is DFQATT and CDR2 is SNEGSKA (reference sequence).

The V call is TRBV2, the J call TRBJ1-2, with unresolved D. Germline-derived CDR1 and CDR2 are SNHLY and FYNNEI. Trimming took 1 base from V and 8 from J, leaving 11 bases between them. The CDR3 totals 13 residues. CDR3 loop: CASSEELTWGYTF. The CDR3 DNA follows: TGTGCCAGCAGTGAAGAGTTAACGTGGGGCTACACCTTC.

Only a few counts were recorded for this clonotype. J is TRBJ2-3 and V is TRBV7-2; 7 bases agree with TRBD1. The CDR3 contains 14 residues. In germline, CDR1 is SGHTA, CDR2 FQGNSA. Trimming at V came to 1 base and at J to 8 bases, leaving 6 bases not matched to a gene. The CDR3 loop reads CASSLGDRAATQYF. The CDR3 nucleotides read TGTGCCAGCAGCTTAGGTGACAGGGCGGCTACGCAGTATTTT. The full variable domain, its missing parts supplied by reference TRBV7-2 and TRBJ2-3, is GAGVSQSPSNKVTEKGKDVELRCDPISGHTALYWYRQSLGQGLEFLIYFQGNSAPDKSGLPSDRFSAERTGGSVSTLTIQRTQQEDSAVYLCASSLGDRAATQYFGPGTRLTVL.

Concerning this clonotype itself: Being one base from a much bigger clone, this may be a read error. The rearrangement links TRBV5-1 to TRBJ2-1; D is possibly TRBD1 or TRBD2 (6 bases each). The CDR3 consists of 14 residues. CDR1 is SGHRS and CDR2 is YFSETQ in the germline V gene. DNA of the CDR3: TGCGCCAGCAGCTTGACCGGGGGCGGGAATGAGCGGTTCTTC. Translating gives CASSLTGGGNERFF. Full variable domain (missing parts from reference TRBV5-1 and TRBJ2-1): KAGVTQTPRYLIKTRGQQVTLSCSPISGHRSVSWYQQTPGQGLQFLFEYFSETQRNKGNFPGRFSGRQFSNSRSEMNVSTLELGDSALYLCASSLTGGGNERFFGPGTRLTVL.

The chain recombines TRBV6-1 with TRBJ2-3; unclear D gene. This CDR3 is 14 amino acids long. Germline V lookup: CDR1 MNHNS, CDR2 SASEGT. This CDR3 is CTSERVSSTDTQYF. For the CDR3, the DNA is TGTACCTCCGAACGGGTATCAAGCACAGATACGCAGTATTTT.

The chain employs TRBV3-1 and TRBJ2-2, with 7 bases lining up with TRBD1. J was trimmed by 1 base and V by 4 bases; bases with no gene match: 6. Germline V gene data show CDR1 as LGHDT and CDR2 as YNNKEL (reference sequence). The CDR3 covers 16 residues. This chain's CDR3 is CASSRSGTENTGELFF. CDR3 sequence (DNA): TGTGCCAGCAGCCGTTCCGGGACAGAGAACACCGGGGAGCTGTTTTTT.

The CDR3 sequence is CASSLIAGTKTEAFF. The CDR3, as DNA: TGTGCCAGCAGCCTTATAGCTGGGACCAAGACTGAAGCTTTCTTT. The chain joins TRBV3-1 to TRBJ1-1, with D perhaps TRBD1 (5 bases). V shed 4 bases and J shed 5 bases, with 17 bases lying between them. Germline assignment: CDR1 LGHDT and CDR2 YNNKEL (reference sequence). CDR3 length: 15 residues.

V gene TRBV20-1 combines with J gene TRBJ2-7; weak D call: TRBD2 (5 bases). Germline assignment: CDR1 DFQATT and CDR2 SNEGSKA (reference sequence). CDR3 length equals 13 residues. V was shortened by 6 bases and J by 2 bases, with 14 bases between the two germline ends. CDR3 DNA: TGCAGTGCATCGGCGGCGGGTCCCTACGAGCAGTACTTC. This encodes CSASAAGPYEQYF.

The chain carries TRBV7-2 and TRBJ1-1; 10 positions agree with TRBD1. This CDR3 comprises 15 residues. Germline values: CDR1 SGHTA, CDR2 FQGNSA. V gave up 5 bases and J gave up 4 bases; unmatched junction bases: 7. The CDR3 spells CASSQGTGVSTEAFF. As DNA, the CDR3 is TGTGCCAGCAGCCAGGGGACAGGGGTGTCCACTGAAGCTTTCTTT. The full variable domain, completed using reference TRBV7-2 and TRBJ1-1, is GAGVSQSPSNKVTEKGKDVELRCDPISGHTALYWYRQSLGQGLEFLIYFQGNSAPDKSGLPSDRFSAERTGGSVSTLTIQRTQQEDSAVYLCASSQGTGVSTEAFFGQGTRLTVV.

J is TRBJ2-3 and V is TRBV27; TRBD2 aligns across 9 bases. CDR3 length equals 17 residues. V was clipped by 5 bases and J by 1 base; unmatched bases: 10. Germline CDR1 MNHEY, CDR2 SMNVEV (reference sequence). CDR3 in amino acids: CASSESGRSRGTDTQYF. In DNA, the CDR3 is TGTGCCAGCAGTGAGAGCGGGAGGTCCAGGGGCACAGATACGCAGTATTTT.